This paragraph covers one T cell receptor (beta chain) sequence. The antigen is undetermined. This may arise from a read error, as a much more abundant clone is one base away. TCRdb itself ran the PCR reads through MiXCR, one entry per CDR3 protein. The sample holds about 36,000 distinct CDR3 sequences; roughly 20% are singletons and the top ten take approximately 7.1%. This sample is drawn from a study of molecular identifiers for immune sequencing clone quantification. General study results and limits: Effector cells had over 99% of their molecules in clones above 20 RNA copies, while naive cells had under 1%. The study reportedly detected spiked Jurkat TCR RNA from one cell among about a million naive cells.

The clonotype was recovered from a human donor in good health. Some libraries in this study had Jurkat cell RNA spiked in. Sequencing was carried out using naive CD8+ T cells from blood, with Jurkat cell RNA spiked in. Noted subset: FACS-sorted CD8+CD4-CCR7+CD45RA+ naive T cells.

The CDR3 reads CSVKQDHPGLLFYEQYF. CDR3 in DNA: TGCAGCGTCAAACAAGACCACCCTGGACTCCTTTTTTACGAGCAGTACTTC. The chain is built from TRBV29-1 and TRBJ2-7; D is possibly TRBD2 (5 bases). The V and J ends lost 6 bases and 4 bases respectively, with 28 bases between them. The CDR3 consists of 17 residues. Germline lookup yields CDR1 SQVTM and CDR2 ANQGSEA.